The 12 T cell receptor beta chains below were found in one sample sequenced in a study of shared clonotypes between healthy human individuals. The repertoire was sequenced with immunoSEQ multiplex PCR; TCRdb's copy has only in-frame clones and lacks some. The sample gives fewer than 200,000 clones, 66% of which show up once; 8% to 13% is in the top ten. Sequenced: memory CD4+ T cells sorted from blood. Noted subset: CD45RA-negative fraction. Every receptor here comes from a man aged 25 to 40 in good health.

This chain links TRBV5-1 with TRBJ2-1; the D gene is possibly TRBD1 (7 bases). The germline V gene has CDR1 SGHRS and CDR2 YFSETQ. V shed 1 base and J shed 0 bases, with 11 bases lying between them. The length of the CDR3 is 16 residues. The CDR3 region has the DNA TGCGCCAGCAGCTTGTCAGGGGGGTTCTCCTACAATGAGCAGTTCTTC. It translates to CASSLSGGFSYNEQFF.

V usage is TRBV5-6 and J usage is TRBJ2-1; D is unclear. The CDR3 is 13 amino acids. V was clipped by 2 bases and J by 7 bases, with 10 bases between them. CDR1 is SGHDT, CDR2 YYEEEE, per germline. The CDR3 nucleotides are TGTGCCAGCAGCTTCGGACCAGCTAATGAGCAGTTCTTC. Translated, it gives CASSFGPANEQFF.

As to this clone: Given a much more abundant clone one base away, this may be a read error. Other DNA sequences of this sample code for an identical CDR3. This chain connects TRBV4-1 to TRBJ2-7; the D gene could be TRBD1 or TRBD2 (5 bases each). With 4 bases removed from V and 6 bases from J, the gap between germline ends came to 19 bases. CDR1 MGHRA and CDR2 YSYEKL come from the germline V gene. The CDR3 totals 15 residues. CDR3 coding DNA: TGCGCCAGCAGCCTCAGCCGGGACCCCGTGGGCGAGCAGTACTTC. Translation gives CASSLSRDPVGEQYF.

This clone has just one count. The rearrangement links TRBV7-2 to TRBJ2-7; D is uncertain. Between the trimmed V and J ends, which lost 5 bases and 9 bases, there was a span of 17 bases. The CDR3 is made up of 13 amino acids. Germline CDR1 reads SGHTA; CDR2 reads FQGNSA. CDR3 coding DNA: TGTGCCAGCAGCACAACCATCGGCGGTGTGCAGTACTTC. Its translation: CASSTTIGGVQYF.

The genes are TRBV10-3 and TRBJ2-4; D may match TRBD1 or TRBD2 (5 bases each). CDR3 length: 17 amino acids. V was pared by 2 bases and J by 0 bases, with 14 bases between. Looked up from germline, CDR1 is ENHRY and CDR2 is SYGVKD. Here the CDR3 reads CAISEAKGTLAKNIQYF. CDR3 sequence (DNA): TGTGCCATCAGTGAGGCCAAGGGGACCCTAGCCAAAAACATTCAGTACTTC.

V is TRBV18 and J is TRBJ2-7; tentatively, D is TRBD2 (5 bases). The CDR3 covers 14 residues. Germline V lookup: CDR1 KGHSH, CDR2 LQKENI. V lost 0 bases to trimming and J lost 3 bases, with 9 bases between them. The CDR3 here is CASSPPGSRYEQYF. In DNA form, the CDR3 reads TGTGCCAGCTCACCACCAGGGAGCCGCTACGAGCAGTACTTC. Filled out from reference TRBV18 and TRBJ2-7, the complete variable domain reads NAGVMQNPRHLVRRRGQEARLRCSPMKGHSHVYWYRQLPEEGLKFMVYLQKENIIDESGMPKERFSAEFPKEGPSILRIQQVVRGDSAAYFCASSPPGSRYEQYFGPGTRLTVT.

Comments on this clone: A much larger clone sits a single nucleotide away, making a read error possible. The V gene is TRBV11-3, the J gene TRBJ2-2; TRBD1 is a possible D gene (6 bases). V dropped 6 bases and J dropped 3 bases, with 8 bases sitting between them. This CDR3 is 13 amino acids long. Germline lookup yields CDR1 SGHNT and CDR2 YENEEA. The CDR3 reads CASSYRDTGELFF. The CDR3 DNA reads as TGTGCCAGCAGTTACAGGGACACCGGGGAGCTGTTTTTT. The full variable domain, with the rest looked up from reference TRBV11-3 and TRBJ2-2, is EAGVVQSPRYKIIEKKQPVAFWCNPISGHNTLYWYLQNLGQGPELLIRYENEEAVDDSQLPKDRFSAERLKGVDSTLKIQPAELGDSAVYLCASSYRDTGELFFGEGSRLTVL.

The chain couples TRBV2 to TRBJ2-3; tentatively, D is TRBD2 (5 bases). V gave up 1 base and J gave up 0 bases, with 8 bases separating them. The length of the CDR3 is 15 residues. The germline gives CDR1 SNHLY, CDR2 FYNNEI. The CDR3 sequence: CASSEGGLSTDTQYF. CDR3 nucleotides: TGTGCCAGCAGTGAAGGCGGGCTCAGCACAGATACGCAGTATTTT. Variable domain in full (rest from reference TRBV2 and TRBJ2-3): EPEVTQTPSHQVTQMGQEVILRCVPISNHLYFYWYRQILGQKVEFLVSFYNNEISEKSEIFDDQFSVERPDGSNFTLKIRSTKLEDSAMYFCASSEGGLSTDTQYFGPGTRLTVL.

The chain has TRBV5-4 and TRBJ2-7; tentatively, D is TRBD2 (5 bases). The CDR3 consists of 14 residues. Germline CDR1 and CDR2: SGHNT and YYREEE (reference sequence). Trimming took off 4 bases at V and 3 bases at J, with 14 bases between the two ends. This chain's CDR3 is CASSPVGRDYEQYF. CDR3 sequence (DNA): TGTGCCAGCAGCCCTGTAGGTCGGGACTACGAGCAGTACTTC. The complete variable domain, with remaining parts taken from reference TRBV5-4 and TRBJ2-7, reads ETGVTQSPTHLIKTRGQQVTLRCSSQSGHNTVSWYQQALGQGPQFIFQYYREEENGRGNFPPRFSGLQFPNYSSELNVNALELDDSALYLCASSPVGRDYEQYFGPGTRLTVT.

This clone was found once. An end of the junction does not agree with germline; a read error may underlie this. CDR3 sequence reads: CASSLGQGLTYEQYF. CDR3 nucleotides: TGTGCTAGCAGCTTAGGACAGGGGTTGACCTACGAGCAGTACTTC. V gene TRBV7-7 combines with J gene TRBJ2-7, with 9 bases matching TRBD1. The CDR3 is made up of 15 amino acids. Germline lookup yields CDR1 SSHAT and CDR2 FNYEAQ (reference sequence).

The V and J genes are TRBV2 and TRBJ2-7, with no clear D. The germline V gene has CDR1 SNHLY and CDR2 FYNNEI. The CDR3 is made up of 13 amino acids. V lost 4 bases, J lost 4 bases, and 11 bases lay in between. DNA for the CDR3: TGTGCCAGCAGTGGGCTTCCACCTTACGAGCAGTACTTC. It translates to CASSGLPPYEQYF.

For the CDR3, the DNA is TGTGCCAGCAGTTACAGGGAAGGCTACACCTTC. Protein product: CASSYREGYTF. The genes are TRBV28 and TRBJ1-2, with D tentatively TRBD1 (6 bases). This CDR3 region has 11 residues. V was cut by 4 bases and J by 8 bases, with 8 bases left in between. Germline V gene data show CDR1 as MDHEN and CDR2 as SYDVKM.